The source of this TCR beta chain is a study of T cells after yellow fever vaccination. Findings of the study overall: There was a possibility that FACS-sorted repertoires contained abundant clonotypes contaminating from the bulk population. A secondary response was less intense yet reached its peak sooner, at day 5 versus 15. Researchers noted that a small share of clonotypes showed up in both CD4 and CD8 compartments.

TCRdb passed the 5' RACE reads through MiXCR, listing each CDR3 protein once. Here the sample spans some 500,000 distinct CDR3 sequences, about 14% being singletons. This clonotype was seen ten or more times. Its antigen is still unknown. The V and J ends lost 3 bases and 4 bases, in that order; junction bases with no gene match: 6. The CDR3 runs to 14 residues. Germline assignment: CDR1 DFQATT and CDR2 SNEGSKA (reference sequence). The sequence derives from a man aged 30 to 45 who received the YFV17D yellow fever vaccine. The sequenced sample was PBMCs, obtained on the day of the yellow fever booster vaccination. The chain is built from TRBV20-1 and TRBJ2-1, with 7 bases aligning to TRBD2. The CDR3 region is CSASSGGTYNEQFF. The DNA of the CDR3 is TGCAGTGCTAGTTCGGGAGGAACTTACAATGAGCAGTTCTTC.